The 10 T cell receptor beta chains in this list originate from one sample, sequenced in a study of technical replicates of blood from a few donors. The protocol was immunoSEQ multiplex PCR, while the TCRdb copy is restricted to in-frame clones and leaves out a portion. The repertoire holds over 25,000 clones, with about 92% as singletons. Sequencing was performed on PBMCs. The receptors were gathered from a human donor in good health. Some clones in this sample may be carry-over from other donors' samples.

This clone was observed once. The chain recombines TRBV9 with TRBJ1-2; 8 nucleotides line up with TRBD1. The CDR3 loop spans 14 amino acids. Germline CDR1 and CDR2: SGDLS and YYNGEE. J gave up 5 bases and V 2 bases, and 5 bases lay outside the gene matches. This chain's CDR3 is CASSVQTGEYGYTF. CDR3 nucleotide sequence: TGTGCCAGCAGCGTTCAGACAGGGGAGTATGGCTACACCTTC.

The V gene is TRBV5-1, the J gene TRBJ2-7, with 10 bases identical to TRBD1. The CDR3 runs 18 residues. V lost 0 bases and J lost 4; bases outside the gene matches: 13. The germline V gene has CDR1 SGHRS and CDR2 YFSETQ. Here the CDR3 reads CASSLGPPDRGLLYEQYF. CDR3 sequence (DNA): TGCGCCAGCAGCTTGGGACCCCCAGACAGGGGGCTATTGTACGAGCAGTACTTC.

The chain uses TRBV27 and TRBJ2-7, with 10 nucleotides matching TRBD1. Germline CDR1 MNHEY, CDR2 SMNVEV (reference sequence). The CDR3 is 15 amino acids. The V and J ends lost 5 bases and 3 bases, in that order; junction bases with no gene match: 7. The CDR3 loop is CASSPHRDRGYEQYF. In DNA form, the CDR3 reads TGTGCCAGCAGTCCGCACCGGGACAGGGGCTACGAGCAGTACTTC.

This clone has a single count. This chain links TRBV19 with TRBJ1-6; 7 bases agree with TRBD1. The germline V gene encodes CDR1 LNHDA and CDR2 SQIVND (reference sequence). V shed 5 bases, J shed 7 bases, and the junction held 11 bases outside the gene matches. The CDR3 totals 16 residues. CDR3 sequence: CASSPFRGTANSPLHF. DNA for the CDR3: TGTGCCAGTAGTCCCTTTAGGGGGACAGCCAATTCACCCCTCCACTTT.

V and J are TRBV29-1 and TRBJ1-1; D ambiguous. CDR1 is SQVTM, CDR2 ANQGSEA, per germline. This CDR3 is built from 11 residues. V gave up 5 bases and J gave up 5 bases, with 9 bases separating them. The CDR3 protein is CSVREYTEAFF. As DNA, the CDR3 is TGCAGCGTTCGGGAATATACTGAAGCTTTCTTT.

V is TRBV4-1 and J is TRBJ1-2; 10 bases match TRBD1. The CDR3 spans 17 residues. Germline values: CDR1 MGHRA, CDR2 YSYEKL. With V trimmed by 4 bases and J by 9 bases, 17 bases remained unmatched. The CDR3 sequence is CASSLLGQGETMLRYTF. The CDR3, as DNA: TGCGCCAGCAGCCTACTCGGACAGGGGGAGACTATGTTACGCTACACCTTC.

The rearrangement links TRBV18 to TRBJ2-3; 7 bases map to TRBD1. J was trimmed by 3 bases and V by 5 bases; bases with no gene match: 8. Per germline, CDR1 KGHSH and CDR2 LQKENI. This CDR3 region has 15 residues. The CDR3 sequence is CASSSTGVLTDTQYF. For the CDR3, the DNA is TGTGCCAGCTCATCTACAGGGGTCCTAACAGATACGCAGTATTTT.

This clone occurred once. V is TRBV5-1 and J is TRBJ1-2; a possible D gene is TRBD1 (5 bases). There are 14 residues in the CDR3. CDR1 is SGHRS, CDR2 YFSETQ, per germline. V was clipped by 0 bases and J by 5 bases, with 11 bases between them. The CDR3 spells CASSLGQLRYGYTF. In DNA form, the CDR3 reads TGCGCCAGCAGCTTGGGACAGCTTCGTTATGGCTACACCTTC.

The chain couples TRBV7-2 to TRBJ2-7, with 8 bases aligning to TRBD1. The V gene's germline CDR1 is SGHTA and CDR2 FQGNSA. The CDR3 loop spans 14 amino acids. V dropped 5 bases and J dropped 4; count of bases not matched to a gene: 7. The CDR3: CASSHRQGRYEQYF. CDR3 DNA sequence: TGTGCCAGCAGCCATAGACAGGGGAGGTACGAGCAGTACTTC.

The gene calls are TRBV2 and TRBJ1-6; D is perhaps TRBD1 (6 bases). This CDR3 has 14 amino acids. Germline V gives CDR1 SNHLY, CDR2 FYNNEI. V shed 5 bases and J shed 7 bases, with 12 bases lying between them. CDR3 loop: CASSPGTPNSPLHF. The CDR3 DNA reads TGTGCCAGCAGTCCAGGGACACCGAATTCACCCCTCCACTTT.